The clone carrying this T cell receptor (beta chain) was found many times. Antigen specificity is unknown. The data were taken from a study of T-cell memory formation after mild COVID-19. About the study: For the most part, TCR clusters were specific to one donor.

The CDR3 covers 15 residues. Germline lookup yields CDR1 MGHRA and CDR2 YSYEKL. J was trimmed by 3 bases and V by 2 bases; bases with no gene match: 4. TCRdb independently ran MiXCR on the 5' RACE reads; one entry per CDR3 protein. Among roughly 350,000 distinct CDR3 sequences listed, roughly an eighth were seen once. General study results and limits: Day 15 to 85 contracting clones showed balanced CD4/CD8; later expanders leaned CD4+.

This TCR was recovered from a man younger than 30 who had mild COVID-19 (a few samples of this study predate the infection). Cell type and time point are not known. The source material was PBMCs or a T cell subset sorted from them (not recorded which). The genes are TRBV4-1 and TRBJ2-1; 7 bases align to TRBD2. CDR3 in amino acids: CASSQSGGGYNEQFF. The CDR3 region has the DNA TGCGCCAGCAGCCAAAGTGGGGGGGGCTACAATGAGCAGTTCTTC.